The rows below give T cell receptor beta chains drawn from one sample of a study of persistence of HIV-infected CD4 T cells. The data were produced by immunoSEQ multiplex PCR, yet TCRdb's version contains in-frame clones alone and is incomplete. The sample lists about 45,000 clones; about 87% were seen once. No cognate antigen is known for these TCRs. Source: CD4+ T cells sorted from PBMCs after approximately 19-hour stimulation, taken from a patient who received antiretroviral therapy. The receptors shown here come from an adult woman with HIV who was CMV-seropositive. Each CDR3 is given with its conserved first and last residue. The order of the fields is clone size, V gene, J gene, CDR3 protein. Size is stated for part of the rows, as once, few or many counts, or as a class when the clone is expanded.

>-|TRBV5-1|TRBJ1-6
CASSGGQGSESPLHF
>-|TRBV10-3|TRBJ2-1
CAISEKSNEQFF
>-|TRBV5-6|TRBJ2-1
CASIPAGRGPNEQFF
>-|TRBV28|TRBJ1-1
CVSSLPGFAEAFF
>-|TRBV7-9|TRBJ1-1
CASSSPLDREDEAFF
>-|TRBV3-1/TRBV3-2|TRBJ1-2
CASSRRLDRGYRLNGYTF
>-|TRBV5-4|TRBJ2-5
CASSLDQGRGETQYF
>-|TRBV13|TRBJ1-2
CASSLTVGRGYTF
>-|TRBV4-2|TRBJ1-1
CASSARGQFTEAFF
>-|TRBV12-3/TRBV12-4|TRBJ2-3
CASRAYSDTQYF
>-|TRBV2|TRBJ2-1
CASSDWGSYNEQFF
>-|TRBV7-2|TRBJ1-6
CASTLVLGRSPLHF
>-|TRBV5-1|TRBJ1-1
CASSLVSGHEAFF
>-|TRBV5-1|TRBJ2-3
CASSLGGGRTDTQYF
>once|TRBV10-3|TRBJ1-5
CAIREDRYSNQPQHF
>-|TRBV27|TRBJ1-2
CASSPDFYGYTF
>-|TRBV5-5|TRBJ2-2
CASSFTQGLNTGELFF
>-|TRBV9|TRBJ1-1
CASSVASQGKMNTEAFF
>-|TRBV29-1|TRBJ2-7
CSAGGQTYEQYF
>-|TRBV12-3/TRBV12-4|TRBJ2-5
CASSLYETQYF
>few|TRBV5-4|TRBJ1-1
CASSPGRTENTEAFF
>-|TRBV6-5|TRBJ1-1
CATTGVWTEAFF
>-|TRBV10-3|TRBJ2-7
CAIRDLGTSGGEQYF
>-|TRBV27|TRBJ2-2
CASRKTSGELFF